A single sample gave rise to the 3 T cell receptor beta chains below, sequenced in a study of T cells in Graves' hyperthyroidism and ophthalmopathy. It was RNA transcripts that yielded the amplified TCR beta CDR3 regions. First-round RT-PCR targeting the TCR CDR3 was performed with the HTBI primer set. Each CDR3 protein gets one entry after TCRdb re-called the multiplex PCR reads with MiXCR. The sample contains about 410,000 distinct CDR3 sequences, about 15% of which appear only once. Source material: blood. The source of these receptors is a man younger than 35 with Graves' ophthalmopathy.

In its sample, this clonotype was seen many times. The rearrangement uses TRBV11-3 and TRBJ1-2, with 7 nucleotides matching TRBD1. Trimming took 6 bases from V and 10 from J; bases not matched to a gene: 11. Germline CDR1 and CDR2: SGHNT and YENEEA. The length of the CDR3 is 13 residues. CDR3 sequence reads: CASSLGIDRDYTF. DNA of the CDR3: TGTGCCAGCAGTTTGGGCATCGACAGGGACTACACCTTC.

Worth noting for this clonotype: One end of the junction fails to match germline, which may point to a read error. This chain links TRBV15 with TRBJ2-5; tentatively, D is TRBD2 (5 bases). CDR1 is LNHNV and CDR2 is YYDKDF in the germline V gene (reference sequence). The length of the CDR3 is 13 residues. CDR3 coding DNA: TGTGCCACCAGCAGAGAGGGTGGGGAGACCCAGTGCTTC. Residues: CATSREGGETQCF.

This clonotype was counted a few times. The chain carries TRBV6-6 and TRBJ1-2; tentatively, D is TRBD1 (5 bases). Germline V lookup: CDR1 MNHNY, CDR2 SVGAGI (reference sequence). CDR3 size: 13 residues. V was shortened by 0 bases and J by 4 bases, with 6 bases between the two germline ends. The CDR3: CASSYSGTYGYTF. The CDR3 bases are TGTGCCAGCAGTTACTCCGGGACCTATGGCTACACCTTC.